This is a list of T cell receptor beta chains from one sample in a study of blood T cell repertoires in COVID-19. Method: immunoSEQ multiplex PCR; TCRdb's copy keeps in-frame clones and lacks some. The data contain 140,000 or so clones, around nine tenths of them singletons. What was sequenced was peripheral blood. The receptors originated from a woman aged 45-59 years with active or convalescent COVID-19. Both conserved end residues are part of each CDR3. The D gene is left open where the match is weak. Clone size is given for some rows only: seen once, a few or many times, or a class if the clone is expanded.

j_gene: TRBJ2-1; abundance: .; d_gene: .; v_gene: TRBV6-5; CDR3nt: TGTGCCAGCATCACAGGGTATCTTTGGGATGAGCAGTTCTTC; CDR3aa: CASITGYLWDEQFF
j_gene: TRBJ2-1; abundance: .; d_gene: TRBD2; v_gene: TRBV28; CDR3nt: TGTGCCAGCAGTTGGACTAGCGGGAGGGCCGGGGCCTACAATGAGCAGTTCTTC; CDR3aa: CASSWTSGRAGAYNEQFF
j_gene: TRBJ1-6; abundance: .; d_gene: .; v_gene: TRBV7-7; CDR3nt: TGTGCTAGCAGCGCGGGAGGGCAGGGTGGTTCACCCCTCCACTTT; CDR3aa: CASSAGGQGGSPLHF
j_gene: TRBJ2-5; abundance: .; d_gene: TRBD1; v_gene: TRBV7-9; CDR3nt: TGTGCCAGCAGCTTATTTGGGACAGAAGAGACCCAGTACTTC; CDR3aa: CASSLFGTEETQYF
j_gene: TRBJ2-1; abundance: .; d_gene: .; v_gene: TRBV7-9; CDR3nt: TGTGCCAGCAGCTTATTTGTGGGGGGATTATACAATGAGCAGTTCTTC; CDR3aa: CASSLFVGGLYNEQFF
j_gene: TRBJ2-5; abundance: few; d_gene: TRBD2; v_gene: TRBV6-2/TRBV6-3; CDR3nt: TGTGCCAGCAGTACCGCGGGAGAAGGAGAGACCCAGTACTTC; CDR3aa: CASSTAGEGETQYF
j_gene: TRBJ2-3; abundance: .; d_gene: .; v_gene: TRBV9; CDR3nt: TGTGCCAGCAGCGCATACCCTATTAACACAGATACGCAGTATTTT; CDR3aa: CASSAYPINTDTQYF
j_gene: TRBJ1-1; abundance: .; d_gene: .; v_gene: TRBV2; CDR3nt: TGTGCCAGCAGTGAGCCAGGGTATCGGGACACTGAAGCTTTCTTT; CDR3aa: CASSEPGYRDTEAFF
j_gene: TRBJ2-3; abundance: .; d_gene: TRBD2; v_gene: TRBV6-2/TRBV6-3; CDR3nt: TGTGCCAGCAGTTTACTAGCGGGGGGCACAGATACGCAGTATTTT; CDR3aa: CASSLLAGGTDTQYF
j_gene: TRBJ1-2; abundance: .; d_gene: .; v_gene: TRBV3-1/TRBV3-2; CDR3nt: TGTGCCAGCAGCCACCAGGGCCTTAACTATGGCTACACCTTC; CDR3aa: CASSHQGLNYGYTF
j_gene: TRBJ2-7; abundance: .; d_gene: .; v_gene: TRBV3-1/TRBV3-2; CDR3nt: TGTGCCAGCAGCCAAGGGGGGGTTCTCGTCTACGAGCAGTACTTC; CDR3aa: CASSQGGVLVYEQYF
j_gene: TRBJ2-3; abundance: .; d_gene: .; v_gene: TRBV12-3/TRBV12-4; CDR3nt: TGTGCCAGCAGGGCCGGGAGCACAGATACGCAGTATTTT; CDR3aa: CASRAGSTDTQYF
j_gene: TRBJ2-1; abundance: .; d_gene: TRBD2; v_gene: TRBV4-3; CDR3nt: TGCGCCAGCAGCCAAGGTAGCGGGGGGATGGGCAATGAGCAGTTCTTC; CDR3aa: CASSQGSGGMGNEQFF
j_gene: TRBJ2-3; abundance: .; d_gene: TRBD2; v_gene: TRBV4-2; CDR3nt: TGTGCCAGCAGCCAAGCCCTAGCGGGGGGGCCAGATACGCAGTATTTT; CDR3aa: CASSQALAGGPDTQYF
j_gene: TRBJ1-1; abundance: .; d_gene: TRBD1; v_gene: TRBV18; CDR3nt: TGTGCCAGCTCACCAGGCAGGGGGAGTGCTGAAGCTTTCTTT; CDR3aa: CASSPGRGSAEAFF
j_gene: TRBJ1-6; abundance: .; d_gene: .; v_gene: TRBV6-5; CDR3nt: TGTGCCAGCAGCCTACGGGGCTATAATTCACCCCTCCACTTT; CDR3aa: CASSLRGYNSPLHF